This TCR beta chain was sequenced for a study of T-cell memory formation after mild COVID-19 (dated by TCRdb to about 2021). About the study as a whole: TCR sequence clusters from the two donors were found to be largely donor specific. Two young, previously healthy adult volunteers made up the cohort, one male and one female. Longitudinal TCRalpha and TCRbeta repertoire sequencing tracked T-cell clones expanding and contracting after mild COVID-19 in two donors. General conclusions and limits of the study: Only two mild cases were covered in the study, and larger cohorts including severe cases with pre-infection samples were considered necessary. Contracting CD4+ clones were found mainly in CM and EM memory subsets, while CD8+ clones were enriched in EMRA. The second-wave clones that peaked on day 37 were not confirmed to be SARS-CoV-2 specific. Some responding clones were found in pre-infection memory, which suggests that pre-existing cross-reactive memory T cells took part in the SARS-CoV-2 response. From day 15 to 85, contracting clones showed balanced CD4/CD8 phenotypes, whereas a second wave of clones that expanded from day 15 to 37 leaned towards CD4+.

V loses 3 bases of germline sequence and J loses 4 bases, and the interval between the two ends is 17 bases. CDR1 and CDR2 were assigned from the germline V gene as KGHDR and SFDVKD. The CDR3 sequence holds 16 residues, the cysteine and phenylalanine included. Only the CDR3 part of the read is kept: 48 bases, read in frame from the first base. This clonotype has only a few counts. Its antigen has not been determined. No per-base quality is available; no much larger clone lies one base away. Ficoll-Paque density gradient centrifugation was the method used to isolate PBMCs. Sequencing was performed on an Illumina NovaSeq 6000. TCRalpha and TCRbeta cDNA libraries were built by 5'RACE with constant-segment primers, adding sample barcodes and unique molecular identifiers. Trizol reagent was used to extract RNA from every sample. The libraries were amplified in two PCR steps, and the second step added a second sample barcode and Illumina TruSeq adapters. The libraries were sequenced on an Illumina NovaSeq using 2 x 150 bp paired-end reads. On the authors' methods: With migec v1.2.7, reads were demultiplexed and then collapsed into UMI-guided consensus sequences. Using mixcr v2.1.11, UMI consensuses were aligned to TRA and TRB V and J templates and then assembled into clonotypes. Expanded or contracted clonotypes were those called significant by both edgeR and NoisET, with noise models trained on biological replicates. For edgeR calls, the thresholds were a false discovery rate-adjusted p below 0.01 and a log2 fold-change of 1. As an exploratory analysis of dynamics, max-normalized trajectories of the 1000 most abundant clonotypes were examined by PCA with hierarchical clustering. Separately sequenced CD4+ and CD8+ repertoires were used to assign the CD4 or CD8 phenotype of responding clones. TCRdb reanalyzed the raw reads on its own, using fastp at Q25 for trimming and MiXCR for clone calling, and kept in-frame beta chains. Under each unique CDR3 protein, matching rows form one entry showing the most common genes and DNA. The V and J calls were not made by the authors but by TCRdb's processing. The sample table shows roughly 340,000 distinct CDR3 sequences, and more than 20% are seen once. The ten largest clones represent under 25% of the sample.

The receptor comes from a man aged 18-30 years who had mild COVID-19 (a few samples of this study predate the infection). The sample titles of this study are shuffled in the database, so cell type and time point are left out; the donor was told from shared clones. The sequenced sample was PBMCs or a T cell subset sorted from them (not recorded which). The rearranged chain carries TRBV24-1 and TRBJ1-2, with an unclear D gene assignment. The base sequence is TGTGCCACCAGTGATCCGGGGATTGACCAGATCTATGGCTACACCTTC. The resulting protein is CATSDPGIDQIYGYTF.